This entry features one T cell receptor beta chain sequence. The CDR3 extends over 14 amino acids. J lost 2 bases, V lost 4 bases, and 3 bases had no gene match. Germline CDR1 reads SGHRS; CDR2 reads YFSETQ. These data belong to a study of blood T cell repertoires in COVID-19. Overall study context: There were acute and convalescent COVID-19 samples, and they came from the United States, Italy and Spain. T cells, B-cell-depleted T cells, or PBMCs supplied cDNA or gDNA.

Authors' processing steps: The authors estimated nucleated cell counts from reference gene primer amplification. TCRdb's table, derived via immunoSEQ multiplex PCR, lists solely in-frame clones and lacks some. D and trimming were read from the DNA, whereas the V and J calls and clone size are those reported in that table. The table records about 240,000 clones, about four fifths of them present only once. The chain joins TRBV5-1 to TRBJ2-1, with TRBD1 matching 7 bases. Sequenced: peripheral blood. This receptor was obtained from a man younger than 45 who had recovered from COVID-19. CDR3 amino acids: CASSGGQTYNEQFF. In DNA, the CDR3 is TGCGCCAGCAGCGGGGGACAGACCTACAATGAGCAGTTCTTC.